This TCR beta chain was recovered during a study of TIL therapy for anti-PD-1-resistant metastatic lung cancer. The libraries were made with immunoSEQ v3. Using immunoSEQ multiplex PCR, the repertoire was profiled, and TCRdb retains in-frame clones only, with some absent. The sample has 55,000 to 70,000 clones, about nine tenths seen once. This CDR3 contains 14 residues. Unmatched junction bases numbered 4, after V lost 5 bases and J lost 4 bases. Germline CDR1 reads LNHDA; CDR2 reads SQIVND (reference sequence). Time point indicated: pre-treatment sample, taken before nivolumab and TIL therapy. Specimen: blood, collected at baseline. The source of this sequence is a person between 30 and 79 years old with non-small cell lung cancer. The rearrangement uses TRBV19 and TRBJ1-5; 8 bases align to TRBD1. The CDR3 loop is CASSPGTGNQPQHF. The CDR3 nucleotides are TGTGCCAGTAGTCCCGGGACAGGTAATCAGCCCCAGCATTTT. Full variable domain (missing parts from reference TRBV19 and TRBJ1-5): DGGITQSPKYLFRKEGQNVTLSCEQNLNHDAMYWYRQDPGQGLRLIYYSQIVNDFQKGDIAEGYSVSREKKESFPLTVTSAQKNPTAFYLCASSPGTGNQPQHFGDGTRLSIL.